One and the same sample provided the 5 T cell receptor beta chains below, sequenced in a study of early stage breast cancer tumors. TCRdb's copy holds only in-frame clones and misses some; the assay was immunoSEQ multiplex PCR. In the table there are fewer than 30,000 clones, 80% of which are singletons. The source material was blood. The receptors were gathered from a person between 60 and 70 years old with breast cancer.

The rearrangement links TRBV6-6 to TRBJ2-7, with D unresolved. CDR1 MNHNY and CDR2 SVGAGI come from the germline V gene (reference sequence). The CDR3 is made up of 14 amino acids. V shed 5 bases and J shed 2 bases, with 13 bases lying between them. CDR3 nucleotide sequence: TGTGCCAGCAGTCGTCACAGTCAAGCCTACGAGCAGTACTTC. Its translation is CASSRHSQAYEQYF.

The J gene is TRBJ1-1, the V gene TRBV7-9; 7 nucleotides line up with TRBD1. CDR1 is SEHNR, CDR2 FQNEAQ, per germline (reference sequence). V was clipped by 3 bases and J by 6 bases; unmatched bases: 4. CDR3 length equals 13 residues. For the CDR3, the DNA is TGTGCCAGCAGCTTTGAGGGGGCACCTGAAGCTTTCTTT. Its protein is CASSFEGAPEAFF. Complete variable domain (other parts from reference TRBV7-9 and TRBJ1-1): DTGVSQNPRHKITKRGQNVTFRCDPISEHNRLYWYRQTLGQGPEFLTYFQNEAQLEKSRLLSDRFSAERPKGSFSTLEIQRTEQGDSAMYLCASSFEGAPEAFFGQGTRLTVV.

CDR3 bases: TGTGCCAGCGGGGACAGTCTGAATAGCAATCAGCCCCAGCATTTT. Translating gives CASGDSLNSNQPQHF. This sequence joins TRBV18 and TRBJ1-5; 7 bases agree with TRBD1. The CDR3 has 15 residues. Unmatched junction bases numbered 7, after V lost 8 bases and J lost 0 bases. Germline values: CDR1 KGHSH, CDR2 LQKENI.

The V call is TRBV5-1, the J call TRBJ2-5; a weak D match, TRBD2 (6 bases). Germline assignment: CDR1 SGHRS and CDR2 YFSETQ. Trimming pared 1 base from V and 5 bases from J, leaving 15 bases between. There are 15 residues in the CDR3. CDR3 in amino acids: CASSLQGGIRETQYF. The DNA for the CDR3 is TGCGCCAGCAGCTTGCAAGGCGGGATAAGGGAGACCCAGTACTTC.

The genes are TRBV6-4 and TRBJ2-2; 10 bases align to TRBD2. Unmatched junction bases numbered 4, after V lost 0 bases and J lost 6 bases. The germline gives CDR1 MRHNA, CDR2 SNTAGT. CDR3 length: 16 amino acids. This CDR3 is CASSDSAGGPSGELFF. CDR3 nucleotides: TGTGCCAGCAGTGACTCAGCGGGAGGGCCGTCCGGGGAGCTGTTTTTT.